The TCR beta chain described here comes from a study of T cell repertoires in cytomegalovirus infection. The germline gives CDR1 SEHNR, CDR2 FQNEAQ (reference sequence). The CDR3 spans 16 residues. With 5 bases clipped from V and 6 bases from J, the junction kept 11 bases outside the gene matches. This clonotype was seen more than once but under ten times. TCRdb independently ran MiXCR on the reads; one entry per CDR3 protein. Among approximately 500,000 distinct CDR3 sequences listed, 26% were seen once. This receptor was identified in a human donor in good health (CMV status not recorded). Some clones in this sample may be carry-over from other donors' samples. Sequencing input: PBMCs. The V call is TRBV7-9, the J call TRBJ2-1; 9 bases fit TRBD2. In DNA form, the CDR3 reads TGTGCCAGCAGCCCCCTAGCTGCGGGAGGGTCCAATGAGCAGTTCTTC. Protein: CASSPLAAGGSNEQFF.